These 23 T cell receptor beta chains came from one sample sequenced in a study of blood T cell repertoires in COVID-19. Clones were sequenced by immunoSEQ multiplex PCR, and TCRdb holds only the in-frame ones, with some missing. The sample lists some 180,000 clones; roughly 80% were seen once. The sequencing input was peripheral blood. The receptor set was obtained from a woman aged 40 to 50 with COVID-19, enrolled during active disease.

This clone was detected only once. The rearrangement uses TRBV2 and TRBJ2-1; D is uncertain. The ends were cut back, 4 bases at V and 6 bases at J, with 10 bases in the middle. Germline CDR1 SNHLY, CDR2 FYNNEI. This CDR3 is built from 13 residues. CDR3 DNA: TGTGCCAGCAGTGGAGCAGCTGGCAATGAGCAGTTCTTC. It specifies CASSGAAGNEQFF.

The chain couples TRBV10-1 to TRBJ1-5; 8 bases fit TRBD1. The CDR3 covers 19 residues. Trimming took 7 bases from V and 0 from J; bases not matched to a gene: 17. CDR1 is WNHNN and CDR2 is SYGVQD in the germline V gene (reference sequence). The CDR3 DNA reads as TGCGCCAGCACGAATAGGACAGGGTTTAAGGAGAATAGCAATCAGCCCCAGCATTTT. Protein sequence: CASTNRTGFKENSNQPQHF.

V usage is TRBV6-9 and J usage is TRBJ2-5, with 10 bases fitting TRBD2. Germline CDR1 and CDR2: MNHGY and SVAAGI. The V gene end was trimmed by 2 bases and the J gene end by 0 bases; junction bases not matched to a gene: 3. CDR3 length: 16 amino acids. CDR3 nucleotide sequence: TGTGCCAGCAGTTATCGCCTAGCGGGGGACCAAGAGACCCAGTACTTC. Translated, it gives CASSYRLAGDQETQYF.

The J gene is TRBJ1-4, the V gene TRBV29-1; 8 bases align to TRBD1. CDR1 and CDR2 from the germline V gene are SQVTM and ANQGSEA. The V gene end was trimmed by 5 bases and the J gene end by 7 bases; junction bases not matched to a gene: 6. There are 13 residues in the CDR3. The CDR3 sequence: CSVSGRGREKLFF. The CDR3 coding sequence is TGCAGCGTTTCCGGCAGGGGGCGTGAAAAACTGTTTTTT.

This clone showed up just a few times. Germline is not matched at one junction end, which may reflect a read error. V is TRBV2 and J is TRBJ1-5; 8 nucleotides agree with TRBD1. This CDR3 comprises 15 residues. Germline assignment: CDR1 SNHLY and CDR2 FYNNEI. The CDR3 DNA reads TGTGCCAGCAGTGTTGGGGCAGGGGGCAAACAGCCCCAGCATTTT. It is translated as CASSVGAGGKQPQHF.

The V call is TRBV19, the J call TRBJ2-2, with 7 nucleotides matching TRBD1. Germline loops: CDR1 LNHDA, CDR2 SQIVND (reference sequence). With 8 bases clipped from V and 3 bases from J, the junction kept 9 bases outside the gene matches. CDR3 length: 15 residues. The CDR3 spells CASSSGTAYTGELFF. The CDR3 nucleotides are TGTGCCAGTTCCTCCGGGACAGCTTACACCGGGGAGCTGTTTTTT.

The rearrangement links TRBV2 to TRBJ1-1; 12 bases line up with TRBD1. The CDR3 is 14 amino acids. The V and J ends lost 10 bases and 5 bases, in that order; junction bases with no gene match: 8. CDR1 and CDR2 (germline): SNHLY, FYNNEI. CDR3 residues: CATDPGQGATEAFF. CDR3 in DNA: TGTGCCACCGACCCGGGACAGGGGGCGACTGAAGCTTTCTTT.

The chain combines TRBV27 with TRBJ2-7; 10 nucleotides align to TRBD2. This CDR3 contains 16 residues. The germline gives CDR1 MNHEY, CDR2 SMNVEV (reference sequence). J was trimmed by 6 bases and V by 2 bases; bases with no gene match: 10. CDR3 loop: CASSLGATSGIFEQYF. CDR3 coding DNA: TGTGCCAGCAGTTTAGGGGCAACTAGCGGGATATTCGAGCAGTACTTC.

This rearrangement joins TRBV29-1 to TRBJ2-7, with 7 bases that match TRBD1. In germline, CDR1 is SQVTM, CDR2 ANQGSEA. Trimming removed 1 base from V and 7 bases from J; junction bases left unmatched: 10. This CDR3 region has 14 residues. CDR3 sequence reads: CSVEVGRGLGEQYV. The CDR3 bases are TGCAGCGTTGAAGTGGGTAGGGGGCTGGGGGAGCAGTACGTC.

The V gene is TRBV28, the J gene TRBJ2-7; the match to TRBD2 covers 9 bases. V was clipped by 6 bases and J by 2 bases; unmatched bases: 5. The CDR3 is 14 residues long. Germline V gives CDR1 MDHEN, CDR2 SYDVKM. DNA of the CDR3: TGTGCCAGCAGGCCTAGCGGGAAGCCCTACGAGCAGTACTTC. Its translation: CASRPSGKPYEQYF.

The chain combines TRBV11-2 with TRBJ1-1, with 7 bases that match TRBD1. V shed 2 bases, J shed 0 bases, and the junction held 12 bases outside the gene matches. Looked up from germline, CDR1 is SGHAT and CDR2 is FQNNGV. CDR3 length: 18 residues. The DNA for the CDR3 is TGTGCCAGCAGCTTATCTTGGGCAGGGGGTCCCATGAACACTGAAGCTTTCTTT. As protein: CASSLSWAGGPMNTEAFF.

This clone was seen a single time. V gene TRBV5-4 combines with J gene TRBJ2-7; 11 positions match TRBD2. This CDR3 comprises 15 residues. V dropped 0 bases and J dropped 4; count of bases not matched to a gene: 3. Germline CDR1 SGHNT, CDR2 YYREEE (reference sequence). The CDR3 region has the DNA TGTGCCAGCAGCTTGGAGGGACTAGCGGATTACGAGCAGTACTTC. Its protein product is CASSLEGLADYEQYF.

The CDR3 coding sequence is TGCGCCAGCAGCTTGGTTGTGACGGCGGGAGGGGCCTACAATGAGCAGTTCTTC. The encoded protein is CASSLVVTAGGAYNEQFF. The chain uses TRBV5-1 and TRBJ2-1; 9 nucleotides agree with TRBD2. With 0 bases clipped from V and 2 bases from J, the junction kept 9 bases outside the gene matches. Germline V gives CDR1 SGHRS, CDR2 YFSETQ. The CDR3 totals 18 residues.

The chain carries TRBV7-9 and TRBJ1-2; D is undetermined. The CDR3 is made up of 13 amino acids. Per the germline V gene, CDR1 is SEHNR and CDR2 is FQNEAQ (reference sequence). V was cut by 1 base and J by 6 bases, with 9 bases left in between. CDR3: CASSLVARNGYTF. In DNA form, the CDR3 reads TGTGCCAGCAGCTTAGTTGCCAGGAATGGCTACACCTTC.

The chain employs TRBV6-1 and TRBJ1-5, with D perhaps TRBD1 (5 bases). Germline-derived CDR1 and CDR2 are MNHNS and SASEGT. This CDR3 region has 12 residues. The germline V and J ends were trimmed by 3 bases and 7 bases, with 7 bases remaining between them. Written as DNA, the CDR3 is TGTGCCAGCAGTGAGAAGGGGCAGCCCCAGCATTTT. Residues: CASSEKGQPQHF.

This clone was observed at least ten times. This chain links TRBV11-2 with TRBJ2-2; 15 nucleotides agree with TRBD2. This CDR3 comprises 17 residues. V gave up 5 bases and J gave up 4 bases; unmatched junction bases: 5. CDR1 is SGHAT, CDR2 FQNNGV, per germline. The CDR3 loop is CASSRTSGGAGTGELFF. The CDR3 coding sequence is TGTGCCAGCAGCCGGACTAGCGGGGGGGCGGGCACCGGGGAGCTGTTTTTT.

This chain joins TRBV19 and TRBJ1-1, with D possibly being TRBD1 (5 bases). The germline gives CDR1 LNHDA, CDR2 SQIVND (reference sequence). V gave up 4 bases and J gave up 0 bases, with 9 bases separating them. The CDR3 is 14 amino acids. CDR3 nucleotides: TGTGCCAGTAGTAGACAGATCATGAACACTGAAGCTTTCTTT. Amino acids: CASSRQIMNTEAFF.

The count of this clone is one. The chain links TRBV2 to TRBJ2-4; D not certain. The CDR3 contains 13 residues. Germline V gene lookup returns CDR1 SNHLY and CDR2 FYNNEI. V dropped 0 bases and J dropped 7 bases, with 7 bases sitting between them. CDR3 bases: TGTGCCAGCAGTGAAGCGCTTCGGAACATTCAGTACTTC. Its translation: CASSEALRNIQYF.

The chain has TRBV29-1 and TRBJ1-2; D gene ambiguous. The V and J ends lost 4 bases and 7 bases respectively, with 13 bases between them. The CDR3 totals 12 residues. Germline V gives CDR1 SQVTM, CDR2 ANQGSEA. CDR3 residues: CSVVRDMAGYTF. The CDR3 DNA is TGCAGCGTTGTACGGGATATGGCTGGCTACACCTTC.

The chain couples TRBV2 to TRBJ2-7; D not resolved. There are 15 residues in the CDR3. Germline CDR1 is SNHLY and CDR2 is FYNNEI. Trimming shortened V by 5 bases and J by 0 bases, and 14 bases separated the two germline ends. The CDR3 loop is CASSPTSLSSYEQYV. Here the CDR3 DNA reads TGTGCCAGCAGTCCTACTTCCTTAAGCTCCTACGAGCAGTACGTC.

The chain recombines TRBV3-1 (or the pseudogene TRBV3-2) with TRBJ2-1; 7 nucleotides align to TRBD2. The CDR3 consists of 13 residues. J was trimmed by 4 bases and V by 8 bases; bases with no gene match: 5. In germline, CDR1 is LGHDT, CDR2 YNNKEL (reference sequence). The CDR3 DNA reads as TGTGCCAGCTCTAGCGGAGAATACAATGAGCAGTTCTTC. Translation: CASSSGEYNEQFF.

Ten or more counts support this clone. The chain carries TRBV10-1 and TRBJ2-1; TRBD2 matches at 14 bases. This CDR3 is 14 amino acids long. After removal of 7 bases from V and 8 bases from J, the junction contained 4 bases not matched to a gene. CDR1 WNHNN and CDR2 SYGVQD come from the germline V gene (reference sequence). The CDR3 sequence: CASIGTSGGDEQFF. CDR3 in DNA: TGCGCCAGCATAGGGACTAGCGGGGGAGATGAGCAGTTCTTC.

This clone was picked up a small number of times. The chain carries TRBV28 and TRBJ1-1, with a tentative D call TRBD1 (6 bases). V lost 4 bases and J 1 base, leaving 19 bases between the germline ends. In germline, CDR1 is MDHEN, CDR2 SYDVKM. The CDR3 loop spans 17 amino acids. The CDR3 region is CASSSPFRTDRNTEAFF. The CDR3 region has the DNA TGTGCCAGCAGTTCCCCTTTTAGGACAGACCGGAACACTGAAGCTTTCTTT.